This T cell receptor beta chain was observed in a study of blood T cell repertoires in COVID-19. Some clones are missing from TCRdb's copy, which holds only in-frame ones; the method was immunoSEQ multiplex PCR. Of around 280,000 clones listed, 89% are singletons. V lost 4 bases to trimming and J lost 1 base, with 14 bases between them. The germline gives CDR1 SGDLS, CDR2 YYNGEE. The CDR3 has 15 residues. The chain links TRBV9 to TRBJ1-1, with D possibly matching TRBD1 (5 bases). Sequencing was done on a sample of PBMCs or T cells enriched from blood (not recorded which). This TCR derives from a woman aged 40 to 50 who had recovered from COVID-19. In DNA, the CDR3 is TGTGCCAGCAGCCCCCATGACAGCCCGAACACTGAAGCTTTCTTT. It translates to CASSPHDSPNTEAFF.